Below, 7 T cell receptor beta chains from the same sample are listed, as sequenced in a study of shared clonotypes between healthy human individuals. Measured with immunoSEQ multiplex PCR; TCRdb has only the in-frame clones, and not every one. The sample contains some 2.4 million clones, roughly 93% of which appear only once. The material sequenced was naive CD4+ T cells from PBMCs. Subset described: CD45RA+ positively selected. Receptor source: a man in his late teens or twenties in good health. Some clones in this sample may be carry-over from other donors' samples.

The chain has TRBV27 and TRBJ2-7, with D hard to call. Germline V CDR1 and CDR2: MNHEY, SMNVEV (reference sequence). The V end was cut by 3 bases, the J end by 5 bases, with 14 bases between. The CDR3 length is 14 residues. CDR3 coding DNA: TGTGCCAGCAGTTTGTCGTTAAAAGCCCACGAGCAGTACTTC. It translates to CASSLSLKAHEQYF.

This clone has just one count. The identical CDR3 is also encoded by other nucleotide sequences in the sample. The rearrangement links TRBV5-1 to TRBJ1-5; the match to TRBD1 covers 7 bases. Germline V gene sequence: CDR1 SGHRS, CDR2 YFSETQ. CDR3 length: 13 amino acids. Trimming at V came to 7 bases and at J to 1 base, leaving 2 bases not matched to a gene. The CDR3: CASSQGSNQPQHF. In nucleotides, the CDR3 is TGCGCCAGCTCACAGGGGAGCAATCAGCCCCAGCATTTT.

The chain is built from TRBV6-5 and TRBJ2-7, with D possibly TRBD2 on 6 matching bases. V gave up 2 bases and J gave up 7 bases, with 15 bases separating them. The CDR3 runs to 14 residues. Germline CDR1 reads MNHEY; CDR2 reads SVGAGI. The CDR3 bases are TGTGCCAGCAGTTACCAGGGACTTGGTTTAGAGCAGTACTTC. Its protein product is CASSYQGLGLEQYF.

In this sample, this clone turned up once. The J gene is TRBJ1-3, the V gene TRBV7-9; 8 positions match TRBD1. This CDR3 comprises 16 residues. The V segment lost 7 bases and the J segment 3 bases; nucleotides outside the gene matches: 11. Germline CDR1 reads SEHNR; CDR2 reads FQNEAQ (reference sequence). CDR3 region: CASNLDRGSGGNTIYF. The CDR3 DNA follows: TGTGCCAGCAACCTTGACAGGGGTAGCGGTGGAAACACCATATATTTT.

The chain joins TRBV6-5 to TRBJ1-2, with 12 bases fitting TRBD1. CDR1 is MNHEY and CDR2 is SVGAGI in the germline V gene. The CDR3 extends over 15 amino acids. Germline trimming cut 5 bases from V and 7 bases from J; bases unmatched to any gene: 8. The CDR3 sequence is CASSGARDRGPGYTF. CDR3 nucleotides: TGTGCCAGCAGTGGCGCCCGGGACAGGGGGCCTGGCTACACCTTC.

As regards this clone: In the same sample, other DNA sequences code for this CDR3. This chain links TRBV9 with TRBJ1-2; D gene uncertain. The germline CDR1 and CDR2 sequences are SGDLS and YYNGEE. V was pared by 0 bases and J by 4 bases, with 10 bases between. This CDR3 has 14 residues. CDR3 residues: CASSVGEGSYGYTF. As DNA, the CDR3 is TGTGCCAGCAGCGTAGGAGAAGGGTCCTATGGCTACACCTTC.

The chain is built from TRBV19 and TRBJ2-1; 7 bases line up with TRBD2. J was trimmed by 7 bases and V by 3 bases; bases with no gene match: 9. The CDR3 runs 15 residues. The germline V gene has CDR1 LNHDA and CDR2 SQIVND (reference sequence). This CDR3 reads CASSIKAGEGNEQFF. As DNA, the CDR3 is TGTGCCAGTAGTATCAAGGCGGGAGAGGGGAATGAGCAGTTCTTC.